This T cell receptor (beta chain) was sequenced for a study of blood T cells in healthy people across ages. Using a J-beta primer mix together with a sample-barcoded 5' primer, a second PCR was run for about 6 to 11 cycles. Each CDR3 protein is one row after TCRdb ran MiXCR on the 5' RACE reads. The top ten clones hold less than 2.5% of a sample with over 1.5 million distinct CDR3 sequences, approximately 50% of them seen once. The CDR3 covers 15 residues. The V gene lost 2 bases and the J gene lost 3 bases, with 11 bases spanning the gap. Germline V lookup: CDR1 SNHLY, CDR2 FYNNEI. Findings and limits, study-wide: Those diversity estimates obtained from one million T cells were thought to be underestimates.

As regards this clonotype: The antigen remains unidentified.

The chain links TRBV2 to TRBJ2-1; tentative D call: TRBD1 (5 bases). Material for sequencing was blood. This receptor was obtained from a woman aged 40 to 55 in good health. The CDR3 DNA reads as TGTGCCAGCAGTGAAACGTCAGGGATCTACAATGAGCAGTTCTTC. Translating it yields CASSETSGIYNEQFF.